One and the same sample provided the 19 T cell receptor beta chains below, sequenced in a study of memory CD4+ T cells and cytomegalovirus serostatus. Single viable CD3+CD4+CD8-CD45RO+ cells were sorted as the memory CD4+ T cells. Repertoires were generated with immunoSEQ multiplex PCR, while TCRdb's copy carries only in-frame clones and drops some. Of 75,000 to 90,000 clones in the sample, 75% to 90% were seen once. Material: memory CD4+ T cells from blood. These receptors were obtained from an adult in good health and CMV-seronegative.

This clone was picked up one time. The chain joins TRBV28 to TRBJ1-5; 7 bases fit TRBD1. This CDR3 spans 14 amino acids. Germline V gene lookup returns CDR1 MDHEN and CDR2 SYDVKM. Unmatched junction bases numbered 4, after V lost 8 bases and J lost 0 bases. The CDR3 bases are TGTGCCAGCCTTCAGGGGGGTAGCAATCAGCCCCAGCATTTT. It codes for CASLQGGSNQPQHF.

The chain joins TRBV7-3 to TRBJ2-5; 7 bases are shared with TRBD2. CDR1 and CDR2 from the germline V gene are SGHTA and FQGTGA. V shed 1 base, J shed 2 bases, and the junction held 4 bases outside the gene matches. This CDR3 region has 15 residues. CDR3: CASSLRRGGQETQYF. CDR3 in DNA: TGTGCCAGCAGCTTAAGAAGGGGAGGGCAAGAGACCCAGTACTTC.

The rearrangement uses TRBV11-3 and TRBJ2-1; 7 nucleotides agree with TRBD2. V shed 5 bases and J 4 bases; nucleotides not matched to a gene: 5. Germline assignment: CDR1 SGHNT and CDR2 YENEEA. The CDR3 has 14 amino acids. The CDR3 coding sequence is TGTGCCAGCAGCCTGGGGGGGACTTACAATGAGCAGTTCTTC. This encodes CASSLGGTYNEQFF.

For the CDR3, the DNA is TGTGCCAGCAGCTCTGGATGGGTGAACACCGGGGAGCTGTTTTTT. As protein: CASSSGWVNTGELFF. The J gene is TRBJ2-2, the V gene TRBV5-4; the D is unclear. There are 15 residues in the CDR3. V shed 3 bases and J shed 1 base, with 10 bases lying between them. Germline lookup yields CDR1 SGHNT and CDR2 YYREEE (reference sequence).

V gene TRBV6-4 combines with J gene TRBJ1-5; no definite D call. V was shortened by 5 bases and J by 2 bases, with 10 bases between the two germline ends. This CDR3 has 14 residues. Germline V lookup: CDR1 MRHNA, CDR2 SNTAGT. This chain's CDR3 is CASSLDGRNQPQHF. DNA of the CDR3: TGTGCCAGCAGTCTTGACGGCCGCAATCAGCCCCAGCATTTT.

The rearrangement links TRBV5-4 to TRBJ2-5, with 7 bases fitting TRBD2. The ends lost 4 bases at V and 4 bases at J; junction bases unmatched: 4. The CDR3 is 13 residues long. Germline values: CDR1 SGHNT, CDR2 YYREEE (reference sequence). CDR3 sequence (DNA): TGTGCCAGCAGCCGGACTAGTTTAGAGACCCAGTACTTC. It encodes CASSRTSLETQYF.

The chain employs TRBV5-4 and TRBJ2-4, with 7 bases that match TRBD1. V was pared by 4 bases and J by 6 bases, with 7 bases of the junction left unmatched. In germline, CDR1 is SGHNT, CDR2 YYREEE (reference sequence). The CDR3 is 14 residues long. This chain's CDR3 is CASSVTDRANIQYF. CDR3 DNA: TGTGCCAGCAGCGTTACTGACAGGGCAAACATTCAGTACTTC.

The chain links TRBV7-3 to TRBJ2-5; D unclear. Looked up from germline, CDR1 is SGHTA and CDR2 is FQGTGA. The CDR3 consists of 13 residues. V gave up 5 bases and J gave up 2 bases, with 9 bases separating them. CDR3 protein: CASSKGNQETQYF. Written as DNA, the CDR3 is TGTGCCAGCAGCAAGGGTAATCAAGAGACCCAGTACTTC.

The rearrangement uses TRBV2 and TRBJ1-6, with 7 nucleotides matching TRBD1. CDR3 size: 14 residues. The germline V gene encodes CDR1 SNHLY and CDR2 FYNNEI. The J segment lost 9 bases and the V segment lost 8 bases, leaving 10 bases of the junction unmatched. The CDR3 reads CASSYDRAGSPLHF. CDR3 sequence (DNA): TGTGCCAGCTCCTATGACAGGGCCGGTTCACCCCTCCACTTT.

This clone showed up just a few times. The chain combines TRBV4-1 with TRBJ1-4, with 8 positions matching TRBD1. Germline-derived CDR1 and CDR2 are MGHRA and YSYEKL. J lost 8 bases, V lost 4 bases, and 6 bases had no gene match. There are 14 residues in the CDR3. The CDR3 bases are TGCGCCAGCAGCCGGACGACAGGGGTCGAAAAACTGTTTTTT. This encodes CASSRTTGVEKLFF.

This clone was seen only once. The V call is TRBV18, the J call TRBJ1-4; TRBD1 matches at 8 bases. After removal of 4 bases from V and 5 bases from J, the junction contained 6 bases not matched to a gene. This CDR3 comprises 15 residues. Germline V lookup: CDR1 KGHSH, CDR2 LQKENI. Here the CDR3 DNA reads TGTGCCAGCTCACGGGGGACAGGCACGAATGAAAAACTGTTTTTT. Protein sequence: CASSRGTGTNEKLFF.

J is TRBJ2-3 and V is TRBV9; 8 bases align to TRBD2. The CDR3 extends over 19 amino acids. Germline-derived CDR1 and CDR2 are SGDLS and YYNGEE. V shed 1 base, J shed 3 bases, and the junction held 16 bases outside the gene matches. Written as DNA, the CDR3 is TGTGCCAGCAGCGTATTTAGCGGGGCGGCTAGCGGTCAAACAGATACGCAGTATTTT. It specifies CASSVFSGAASGQTDTQYF.

The genes are TRBV27 and TRBJ1-2; D might be TRBD1 (6 bases). The CDR3 extends over 14 amino acids. The V gene's germline CDR1 is MNHEY and CDR2 SMNVEV (reference sequence). Trimming pared 5 bases from V and 4 bases from J, leaving 14 bases between. CDR3 DNA: TGTGCCAGCAGTGTGTCCCCGGACAGCTATGGCTACACCTTC. Translated, it gives CASSVSPDSYGYTF.

This clone was counted a few times. The genes are TRBV28 and TRBJ1-2; 9 nucleotides match TRBD1. Germline CDR1 reads MDHEN; CDR2 reads SYDVKM. This CDR3 contains 14 residues. The trim removed 11 bases at V and 8 bases at J, leaving 15 bases unmatched. CDR3 nucleotide sequence: TGTGCCGGCCTCGGGGGACAGGGTCGGCGGGGCTACACCTTC. Its protein product is CAGLGGQGRRGYTF.

This clone has only a few counts. The CDR3 region is CASSEPTPQHF. CDR3 nucleotides: TGTGCCAGCAGTGAACCGACGCCCCAGCATTTT. This sequence joins TRBV2 and TRBJ1-5, with D uncertain. The CDR3 is 11 amino acids. V lost 2 bases to trimming and J lost 9 bases, with 5 bases between them. Germline V lookup: CDR1 SNHLY, CDR2 FYNNEI.

J is TRBJ1-2 and V is TRBV5-6; D gene uncertain. This CDR3 has 14 amino acids. The V gene lost 0 bases and the J gene lost 7 bases, with 13 bases spanning the gap. Germline lookup yields CDR1 SGHDT and CDR2 YYEEEE. CDR3: CASSLVRSGGGYTF. CDR3 bases: TGTGCCAGCAGCTTGGTAAGGAGTGGAGGTGGCTACACCTTC.

This clone appeared a few times. V and J are TRBV7-2 and TRBJ2-6; D is ambiguous. Trimming left V 5 bases short and J 1 base short, with 12 bases between. The CDR3 spans 16 residues. CDR1 is SGHTA, CDR2 FQGNSA, per germline. CDR3 in DNA: TGTGCCAGCAGCCTTAGGACCGGGTCTGGGGCCAACGTCCTGACTTTC. Translated: CASSLRTGSGANVLTF.

The J gene is TRBJ2-3, the V gene TRBV7-9; D not certain. CDR3 size: 15 residues. Germline loops: CDR1 SEHNR, CDR2 FQNEAQ (reference sequence). The V end was cut by 3 bases, the J end by 8 bases, with 18 bases between. The CDR3 loop is CASSLGWAVLGTQYF. Written as DNA, the CDR3 is TGTGCCAGCAGCTTGGGGTGGGCAGTCTTAGGTACGCAGTATTTT.

The chain employs TRBV4-1 and TRBJ2-1, with TRBD1 matching over 7 bases. Germline CDR1 reads MGHRA; CDR2 reads YSYEKL. With 4 bases clipped from V and 2 bases from J, the junction kept 8 bases outside the gene matches. CDR3 length: 16 amino acids. CDR3 coding DNA: TGCGCCAGCAGCCCTCAGGGGGTCGGGGCCTACAATGAGCAGTTCTTC. This sequence encodes CASSPQGVGAYNEQFF.